Below are 19 T cell receptor beta chains sequenced from a single sample in a study of early T cells in non-severe SARS-CoV-2 infection. TCRdb recomputed calls from the 5' RACE reads with MiXCR, one row per CDR3 protein. This repertoire shows 25,000 to 30,000 distinct CDR3 sequences, about 4.2% found once; its top ten account for 9.5% to 13%. The sequenced sample was whole blood. The source is an adult who was a healthcare worker with PCR-confirmed SARS-CoV-2 infection or an uninfected control (not recorded which).

This clonotype appeared once. J is TRBJ2-1 and V is TRBV6-5; D is perhaps TRBD1 (6 bases). CDR1 is MNHEY, CDR2 SVGAGI, per germline. The CDR3 has 15 residues. V dropped 7 bases and J dropped 0 bases, with 13 bases sitting between them. The CDR3 spells CASTWARGSYNEQFF. CDR3 DNA: TGTGCCAGCACCTGGGCCAGGGGCTCCTACAATGAGCAGTTCTTC.

This clonotype was counted many times. The chain uses TRBV28 and TRBJ2-7, with 7 bases aligning to TRBD2. This CDR3 has 15 residues. Germline-derived CDR1 and CDR2 are MDHEN and SYDVKM. With 5 bases clipped from V and 4 bases from J, the junction kept 11 bases outside the gene matches. CDR3 DNA: TGTGCCAGCAGTAACGGACCCGGGGGGATTTACGAGCAGTACTTC. This translates into CASSNGPGGIYEQYF.

Ten or more counts support this clonotype. The CDR3 DNA follows: TGCAGTGCTAGAGTGGGGGGAATGAGGGAGCAGTACTTC. Encoded protein: CSARVGGMREQYF. The chain recombines TRBV20-1 with TRBJ2-7, with a possible D match to TRBD2 (6 bases). Germline V gene lookup returns CDR1 DFQATT and CDR2 SNEGSKA (reference sequence). Trimming removed 1 base at V and 7 bases at J, with 14 bases between. CDR3 size: 13 residues.

This clonotype showed up just a few times. The CDR3 spells CASSSGVYMDIQYF. CDR3 coding DNA: TGTGCCAGCAGCTCTGGGGTTTATATGGACATTCAGTACTTC. The J gene is TRBJ2-4, the V gene TRBV5-6; D ambiguous. The CDR3 has 14 residues. V was cut by 3 bases and J by 8 bases, with 15 bases left in between. From germline, CDR1 is SGHDT and CDR2 YYEEEE.

This clonotype was observed a few times. The chain couples TRBV7-9 to TRBJ2-5; 11 positions match TRBD1. Germline V gene lookup returns CDR1 SEHNR and CDR2 FQNEAQ (reference sequence). The CDR3 loop spans 16 amino acids. V lost 4 bases and J lost 0; bases outside the gene matches: 4. This CDR3 reads CASSSWTGGNQETQYF. Here the CDR3 DNA reads TGTGCCAGCAGCTCCTGGACAGGGGGCAACCAAGAGACCCAGTACTTC.

Remarks on this clonotype: Mismatch with germline at one junction end may stem from a read error. The chain carries TRBV5-1 and TRBJ2-3, with D unresolved. The CDR3 runs 13 residues. Per the germline V gene, CDR1 is SGHRS and CDR2 is YFSETQ. The CDR3 spells CVSSSGFTDTQYF. The CDR3 DNA is TGCGTCAGCAGCTCCGGTTTCACAGATACGCAGTATTTT. The full variable domain, completed using reference TRBV5-1 and TRBJ2-3, is KAGVTQTPRYLIKTRGQQVTLSCSPISGHRSVSWYQQTPGQGLQFLFEYFSETQRNKGNFPGRFSGRQFSNSRSEMNVSTLELGDSALYLCVSSSGFTDTQYFGPGTRLTVL.

This clonotype was detected a few times. The chain recombines TRBV12-3 or TRBV12-4 with TRBJ1-1; D remains ambiguous. The CDR3 runs 12 residues. With 7 bases removed from V and 7 bases from J, the gap between germline ends came to 13 bases. The DNA of the CDR3 is TGTGCCAGCACTACGAGAGGATTTGAAGCTTTCTTT. Translated, it gives CASTTRGFEAFF.

This clonotype showed up many times. The chain is built from TRBV12-3 or TRBV12-4 and TRBJ2-7, with a weak D call TRBD1 (5 bases). The CDR3 has 12 residues. V lost 5 bases, J lost 3 bases, and 8 bases lay in between. The CDR3 here is CASSPDSYEQYF. CDR3 nucleotides: TGTGCCAGCAGTCCCGACAGCTACGAGCAGTACTTC.

Ten or more counts support this clonotype. This sequence joins TRBV10-1 and TRBJ2-1; D perhaps matches TRBD2 (6 bases). The CDR3 has 13 residues. With 10 bases removed from V and 8 bases from J, the gap between germline ends came to 18 bases. Germline V CDR1 and CDR2: WNHNN, SYGVQD (reference sequence). The chain's CDR3 is CATAGSPRDEQFF. The DNA of the CDR3 is TGCGCCACCGCGGGGAGCCCGCGGGATGAGCAGTTCTTC.

This clonotype has ten or more counts. The chain employs TRBV27 and TRBJ1-6; a possible D gene is TRBD1 (5 bases). Between the trimmed V and J ends, which lost 8 bases and 7 bases, there was a span of 15 bases. Germline V lookup: CDR1 MNHEY, CDR2 SMNVEV (reference sequence). The CDR3 sequence is 14 residues long. DNA of the CDR3: TGTGCCAGCCAGACCCTCGGGGCGAATTCACCCCTCCACTTT. Its protein is CASQTLGANSPLHF.

The rearrangement joins TRBV7-9 to TRBJ2-3; the match to TRBD2 covers 9 bases. Germline V gene lookup returns CDR1 SEHNR and CDR2 FQNEAQ (reference sequence). This CDR3 region has 16 residues. After removal of 5 bases from V and 4 bases from J, the junction contained 10 bases not matched to a gene. This chain's CDR3 is CASSASLAGLPDTQYF. CDR3 in DNA: TGTGCCAGCAGCGCGTCACTAGCGGGCCTACCAGATACGCAGTATTTT. The full variable domain, its missing parts supplied by reference TRBV7-9 and TRBJ2-3, is DTGVSQNPRHKITKRGQNVTFRCDPISEHNRLYWYRQTLGQGPEFLTYFQNEAQLEKSRLLSDRFSAERPKGSFSTLEIQRTEQGDSAMYLCASSASLAGLPDTQYFGPGTRLTVL.

There are many counts of this clonotype. The V call is TRBV3-1, the J call TRBJ2-5; 7 bases agree with TRBD2. After removal of 0 bases from V and 5 bases from J, the junction contained 9 bases not matched to a gene. The CDR3 is 16 amino acids. CDR1 and CDR2 (germline): LGHDT, YNNKEL (reference sequence). DNA for the CDR3: TGTGCCAGCAGCCAAGATCTTGCGGGAGCGCTGGAGACCCAGTACTTC. Protein product: CASSQDLAGALETQYF.

This clonotype was seen at least ten times. CDR3 protein: CASSIGGTPNTEAFF. Here the CDR3 DNA reads TGTGCCAGTAGTATAGGGGGCACCCCGAACACTGAAGCTTTCTTT. The chain employs TRBV19 and TRBJ1-1; the D gene is possibly TRBD1 (5 bases). The germline V and J ends were trimmed by 1 base and 1 base, with 10 bases remaining between them. The CDR3 is made up of 15 amino acids. Germline V gene sequence: CDR1 LNHDA, CDR2 SQIVND (reference sequence).

This clonotype was seen repeatedly, ten times or more. The chain carries TRBV14 and TRBJ2-6; TRBD1 might be the D (6 bases). Per the germline V gene, CDR1 is SGHDN and CDR2 is FVKESK. This CDR3 spans 19 amino acids. Deletions cut 0 bases from V and 2 bases from J, with 17 bases between. Here the CDR3 reads CASSQDRAVRTAGANVLTF. CDR3 in DNA: TGTGCCAGCAGCCAAGATCGGGCGGTCCGGACAGCTGGGGCCAACGTCCTGACTTTC. Full variable domain (remainder filled in from reference TRBV14 and TRBJ2-6): EAGVTQFPSHSVIEKGQTVTLRCDPISGHDNLYWYRRVMGKEIKFLLHFVKESKQDESGMPNNRFLAERTGGTYSTLKVQPAELEDSGVYFCASSQDRAVRTAGANVLTFGAGSRLTVL.

In the case of this clonotype: Just one base apart from a much larger clone, this may be a read error. V and J are TRBV10-2 and TRBJ2-2, with D unresolved. Germline values: CDR1 WSHSY, CDR2 SAAADI. This CDR3 region has 12 residues. V shed 6 bases and J shed 6 bases, with 8 bases lying between them. The CDR3, as DNA: TGCGCCAGCAGATTGGGTGCCGGGGAGCTGTTTTTT. This translates into CASRLGAGELFF.

This clonotype showed up many times. V is TRBV12-3 or TRBV12-4 and J is TRBJ2-2, with no clear D. V was clipped by 8 bases and J by 3 bases, with 16 bases between them. The CDR3 extends over 15 amino acids. In DNA, the CDR3 is TGTGCCAGCGATTCGGGCGGCTGGCACACCGGGGAGCTGTTTTTT. Translating it yields CASDSGGWHTGELFF.

The chain joins TRBV4-1 to TRBJ2-2; 9 bases are shared with TRBD2. This CDR3 is built from 17 residues. Trimming at V came to 4 bases and at J to 5 bases, leaving 11 bases not matched to a gene. Germline loops: CDR1 MGHRA, CDR2 YSYEKL. In DNA form, the CDR3 reads TGCGCCAGCAGCCTAGACCTCAGCGGGAGGCGGACCGGGGAGCTGTTTTTT. This sequence encodes CASSLDLSGRRTGELFF.

At least ten counts were recorded for this clonotype. The chain links TRBV11-2 to TRBJ1-2; TRBD1 agrees at 8 bases. V trimming: 0 bases; J trimming: 4 bases; junction bases outside the gene matches: 10. Germline CDR1 SGHAT, CDR2 FQNNGV. This CDR3 has 17 amino acids. The CDR3, as DNA: TGTGCCAGCAGCTTAGATGGGACAGGCCTTGGCCCCTATGGCTACACCTTC. Its protein is CASSLDGTGLGPYGYTF. The entire variable domain, with the rest obtained from reference TRBV11-2 and TRBJ1-2, is as follows: EAGVAQSPRYKIIEKRQSVAFWCNPISGHATLYWYQQILGQGPKLLIQFQNNGVVDDSQLPKDRFSAERLKGVDSTLKIQPAKLEDSAVYLCASSLDGTGLGPYGYTFGSGTRLTVV.

CDR3 amino acids: CASSPRQASGNTIYF. CDR3 nucleotides: TGTGCCAGCAGCCCACGACAGGCCTCTGGAAACACCATATATTTT. This chain uses TRBV7-9 with TRBJ1-3, with TRBD1 as a possible D gene (6 bases). Germline V lookup: CDR1 SEHNR, CDR2 FQNEAQ (reference sequence). The CDR3 has 15 residues. V lost 5 bases and J lost 0, with 11 bases in between.